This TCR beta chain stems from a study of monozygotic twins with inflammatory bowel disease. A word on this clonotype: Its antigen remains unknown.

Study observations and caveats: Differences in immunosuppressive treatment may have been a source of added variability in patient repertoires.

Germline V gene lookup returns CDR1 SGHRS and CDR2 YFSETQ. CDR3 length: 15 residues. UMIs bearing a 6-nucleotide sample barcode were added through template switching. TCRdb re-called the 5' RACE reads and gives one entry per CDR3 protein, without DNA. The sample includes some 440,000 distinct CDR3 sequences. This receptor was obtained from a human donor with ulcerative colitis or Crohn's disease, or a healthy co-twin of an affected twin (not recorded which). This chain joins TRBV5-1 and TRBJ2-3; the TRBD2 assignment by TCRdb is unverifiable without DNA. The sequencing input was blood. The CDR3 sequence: CASSSWTSGTDTQYF.